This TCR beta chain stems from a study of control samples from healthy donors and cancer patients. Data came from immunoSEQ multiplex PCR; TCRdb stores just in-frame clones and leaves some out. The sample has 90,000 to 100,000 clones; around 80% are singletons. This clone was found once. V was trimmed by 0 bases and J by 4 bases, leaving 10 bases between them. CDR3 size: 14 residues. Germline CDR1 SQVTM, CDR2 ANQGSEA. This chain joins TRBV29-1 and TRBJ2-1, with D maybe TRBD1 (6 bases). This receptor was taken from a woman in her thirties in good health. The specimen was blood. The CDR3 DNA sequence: TGCAGCGTTGAAGAGCAGGGGAAATACAATGAGCAGTTCTTC. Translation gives CSVEEQGKYNEQFF.